A selection of T cell receptor beta chains follows, all from one sample in a study of blood T cell repertoires in COVID-19. Method: immunoSEQ multiplex PCR; TCRdb's copy keeps in-frame clones and lacks some. The sample gives 260,000 or so clones, around 88% of which show up once; more than 1% is in the top ten. Specimen: PBMCs or T cells enriched from blood (not recorded which). The receptors were sampled from a woman in her forties with acute COVID-19. The CDR3 runs from the conserved cysteine through the conserved F or W.

>TRBV6-5
CASSLDRVGELFF
>TRBV19
CASSIDRRGQNTEAFF
>TRBV2
CASRETTGGSYTEAFF
>TRBV5-1
CASSLAGREGTEAFF
>TRBV13
CASSLVGGLQSSYEQYF
>TRBV2
CASSHRDQPQHF
>TRBV19
CASSARQGPGGGYTF
>TRBV5-8
CASSFGQGNTEAFF
>TRBV19
CASSPTGTSGRGLVETQYF
>TRBV10-2
CASSATLLTSGSYNEQFF
>TRBV24-1
CATSQRAGTVFYNEQFF
>TRBV4-2
CASSQATGRGPYEQYF
>TRBV7-9
CASTRTSGIETQYF
>TRBV30
CAWSVLSGTGELFF
>TRBV7-2
CASSLEGTSGSYEQFF
>TRBV24-1
CATSAQGGAHNYGYTF
>TRBV28
CASSSRGLVNQEQYF
>TRBV10-3
CAISYSSGRTDNEQFF